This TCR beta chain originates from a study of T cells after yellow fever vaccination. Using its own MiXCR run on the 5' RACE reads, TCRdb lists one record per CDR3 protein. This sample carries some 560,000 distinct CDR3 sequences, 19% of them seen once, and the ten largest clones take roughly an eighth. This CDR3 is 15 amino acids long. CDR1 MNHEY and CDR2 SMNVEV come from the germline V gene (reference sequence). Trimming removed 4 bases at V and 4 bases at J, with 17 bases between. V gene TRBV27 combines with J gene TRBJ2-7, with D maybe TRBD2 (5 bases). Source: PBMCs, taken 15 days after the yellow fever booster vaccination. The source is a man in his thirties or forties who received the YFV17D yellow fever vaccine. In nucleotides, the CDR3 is TGTGCCAGCAGTTCAACAGACGGACTCGGGTACGAGCAGTACTTC. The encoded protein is CASSSTDGLGYEQYF.